Listed below are T cell receptor beta chains from one sample, sequenced in a study of glioma-infiltrating T cells after dendritic cell vaccination. Some clones are missing from TCRdb's copy, which holds only in-frame ones; the method was immunoSEQ multiplex PCR. The sample records roughly 85,000 clones, 85% being singletons. Here the sequenced sample was blood, taken after dendritic cell vaccination. These receptors were taken from a human donor with glioblastoma. CDR3s include the opening cysteine and the closing phenylalanine or tryptophan. D genes are given only for firm matches. Rows may omit the clone size; those that give it use once, few, many or a size class.

D gene	J gene	V gene	clone size	CDR3 DNA	CDR3 protein
-	TRBJ2-7	TRBV2	-	TGTGCCAGCAGTGTTTGGAGGGACGAGCAGTACTTC	CASSVWRDEQYF
-	TRBJ1-1	TRBV5-4	-	TGTGCCAGCAGCTTTCAGGGAGGTTCCACTGAAGCTTTCTTT	CASSFQGGSTEAFF
-	TRBJ1-1	TRBV19	-	TGTGCCAGTAATAAAGGAGCTTTGAACACTGAAGCTTTCTTT	CASNKGALNTEAFF
-	TRBJ1-1	TRBV4-3	few	TGCGCCAGCAGCCCGACAGCCATGAACACTGAAGCTTTCTTT	CASSPTAMNTEAFF
TRBD1	TRBJ2-5	TRBV2	-	TGTGCCAGCAGCGACTACTGGACAGGACAAGAGACCCAGTACTTC	CASSDYWTGQETQYF
-	TRBJ2-1	TRBV29-1	-	TGCAGCGTTGTGGGGACAAGTCCCTACAATGAGCAGTTCTTC	CSVVGTSPYNEQFF
-	TRBJ2-4	TRBV5-6	-	TGTGCCAGCAGCTTGGTGGCACAGCTGGCCAAAAACATTCAGTACTTC	CASSLVAQLAKNIQYF
-	TRBJ2-6	TRBV19	-	TGTGCCAGTCTGGGACTCTACGGGTCCGGGGCCAACGTCCTGACTTTC	CASLGLYGSGANVLTF
-	TRBJ2-1	TRBV6-1	few	TGTGCCAGCAGTGAAAGCTTGCTAGTCGGTGAGCAGTTCTTC	CASSESLLVGEQFF
-	TRBJ2-2	TRBV5-1	once	TGCGCCAGCAGCTTGTTACAGGGACCCGGGGAGCTGTTTTTT	CASSLLQGPGELFF
-	TRBJ2-7	TRBV27	-	TGTGCCAGCAGTTTCGCGGCGCAGAGCTCCTACGAGCAGTACTTC	CASSFAAQSSYEQYF
TRBD2	TRBJ2-3	TRBV7-2	-	TGTGCCAGCAGCTTATCGGGAGGGAACACAGATACGCAGTATTTT	CASSLSGGNTDTQYF
-	TRBJ1-1	TRBV25-1	-	TGTGCCAGCATATCTCAGGGCGGACTGAACACTGAAGCTTTCTTT	CASISQGGLNTEAFF
-	TRBJ1-6	TRBV6-5	few	TGTGCCAGCAGTCAAATCCCCGAGAATTCACCCCTCCACTTT	CASSQIPENSPLHF
TRBD2	TRBJ2-7	TRBV4-1	-	TGCGCCAGCAGCCAGTATAGGACTAGCGGTGAAGGTTCCTACGAGCAGTACTTC	CASSQYRTSGEGSYEQYF
-	TRBJ1-2	TRBV27	-	TGTGCCAGCAGTTTATCGGTCGGTGAATATGGCTACACCTTC	CASSLSVGEYGYTF
TRBD2	TRBJ2-1	TRBV28	-	TGTGCCAGCAGTTTTGGGACCCCGGGGGGAGTTCCCTACAATGAGCAGTTCTTC	CASSFGTPGGVPYNEQFF
TRBD1	TRBJ1-2	TRBV2	-	TGTGCCAGCACCCGGGGGACAGGGATCGGCTACACCTTC	CASTRGTGIGYTF